The 11 T cell receptor beta chains below all came from one sample that was sequenced in a study of cytomegalovirus exposure and HLA in healthy donors. Produced via immunoSEQ multiplex PCR; TCRdb's table is partial and in-frame only. The sample has around 60,000 clones, approximately 96% seen once; the top ten hold about 4.1%. The specimen sequenced was PBMCs. The receptors were gathered from a young man in good health and CMV-seropositive.

J is TRBJ1-5 and V is TRBV6-5; 8 bases match TRBD1. V shed 5 bases, J shed 4 bases, and the junction held 7 bases outside the gene matches. The CDR3 sequence is 15 residues long. The germline CDR1 and CDR2 sequences are MNHEY and SVGAGI. The CDR3 DNA reads as TGTGCCAGCAGTCAGCAGCGGACAGGGAATCAGCCCCAGCATTTT. Translation: CASSQQRTGNQPQHF.

The rearrangement links TRBV28 to TRBJ1-3, with D uncertain. The CDR3 is made up of 17 amino acids. V was cut by 8 bases and J by 4 bases, with 24 bases left in between. Germline values: CDR1 MDHEN, CDR2 SYDVKM. In DNA form, the CDR3 reads TGTGCCAGCTCGATAACCGCAGGAGGTCTTTTCGGAAACACCATATATTTT. Translation: CASSITAGGLFGNTIYF.

V gene TRBV28 combines with J gene TRBJ2-2, with D hard to call. Germline-derived CDR1 and CDR2 are MDHEN and SYDVKM. Trimming shortened V by 6 bases and J by 0 bases, and 5 bases separated the two germline ends. The CDR3 sequence is 13 residues long. The CDR3 region has the DNA TGTGCCAGCAGCCTTTCGAACACCGGGGAGCTGTTTTTT. Its translation: CASSLSNTGELFF.

The chain uses TRBV5-5 and TRBJ2-7; 10 positions agree with TRBD1. Trimming at V came to 4 bases and at J to 7 bases, leaving 8 bases not matched to a gene. The germline CDR1 and CDR2 sequences are SGHKS and YYEKEE (reference sequence). The CDR3 length is 14 residues. The CDR3 region has the DNA TGTGCCAGCAGCCTGACAGGGGGCGCGGGGGAGCAGTACTTC. As protein: CASSLTGGAGEQYF.

CDR3 DNA: TGTGCCAGCAGCGCTTTAGCGGGAGTTAACACAGATACGCAGTATTTT. Amino acid sequence: CASSALAGVNTDTQYF. This rearrangement joins TRBV9 to TRBJ2-3; 9 nucleotides match TRBD2. Germline V gene lookup returns CDR1 SGDLS and CDR2 YYNGEE. V shed 3 bases and J 2 bases; nucleotides not matched to a gene: 7. CDR3 length: 16 amino acids.

This chain connects TRBV4-2 to TRBJ2-5; a weak D match, TRBD2 (6 bases). The CDR3 is 17 residues long. Trimming cost V 1 base and J 5 bases, with 20 bases left between them. From germline, CDR1 is LGHNA and CDR2 YNFKEQ. Here the CDR3 DNA reads TGTGCCAGCAGCCAAGGCGAAGCGGGTTCGCCTGCGGAGACCCAGTACTTC. Its protein product is CASSQGEAGSPAETQYF.

The chain uses TRBV4-1 and TRBJ2-7, with a tentative D call TRBD1 (6 bases). This CDR3 is built from 16 residues. Germline V CDR1 and CDR2: MGHRA, YSYEKL. Trimming took off 1 base at V and 3 bases at J, with 16 bases between the two ends. DNA for the CDR3: TGCGCCAGCAGCCAAGTTCCGGGACAAGGCGTCTACGAGCAGTACTTC. This sequence encodes CASSQVPGQGVYEQYF.

The chain has TRBV6-6 and TRBJ1-6, with 7 bases that match TRBD1. Germline CDR1 and CDR2: MNHNY and SVGAGI (reference sequence). The CDR3 runs 16 residues. V shed 7 bases, J shed 0 bases, and the junction held 6 bases outside the gene matches. The DNA for the CDR3 is TGTGCCAGCACCGCGGGACAGATCTCCTATAATTCACCCCTCCACTTT. It encodes CASTAGQISYNSPLHF.

The chain is built from TRBV6-1 and TRBJ2-7; the D gene is possibly TRBD1 (5 bases). The CDR3 runs to 15 residues. V was clipped by 2 bases and J by 5 bases, with 16 bases between them. CDR1 is MNHNS, CDR2 SASEGT, per germline. CDR3 coding DNA: TGTGCCAGCAGTGAATTATCTCAGGGTATGGACGAGCAGTACTTC. Translated: CASSELSQGMDEQYF.

This sequence joins TRBV29-1 and TRBJ2-3; D is ambiguous. Germline values: CDR1 SQVTM, CDR2 ANQGSEA. Trimming took 0 bases from V and 10 from J, leaving 5 bases between them. This CDR3 is 10 amino acids long. The CDR3, as DNA: TGCAGCGTTGAAGATTTAGCGCAGTATTTT. Translated, it gives CSVEDLAQYF.

J is TRBJ1-4 and V is TRBV30; D remains unclear. Germline CDR1 reads GTSNPN; CDR2 reads SVGIG (reference sequence). The V gene lost 2 bases and the J gene lost 8 bases, with 12 bases spanning the gap. This CDR3 has 13 residues. The CDR3 spells CAWSFSGNEKLFF. The CDR3 bases are TGTGCCTGGAGTTTTTCGGGAAACGAAAAACTGTTTTTT.